This T cell receptor (beta chain) is drawn from a study of human T cells and chemical hapten exposure. MiXCR, run by TCRdb on the RACE reads, gives a single entry per CDR3 protein. The sample carries around 350,000 distinct CDR3 sequences, around 5% recorded once. Notes on the study in general: Versus controls, significantly more large CDR3 similarity clusters arose from expanded TCRs.

CDR3 length equals 16 residues. The ends lost 0 bases at V and 7 bases at J; junction bases unmatched: 6. CDR1 is SEHNR and CDR2 is FQNEAQ in the germline V gene (reference sequence). The time point denotes: pre-sensitization, week 0. Treatment given: therapeutic diphenylcyclopropenone sensitization with weekly scalp DPC. Samples of blood were obtained prior to the application of each patch test. A note on this clonotype: Its antigen is not identified.

The chain is built from TRBV7-9 and TRBJ1-4; 9 nucleotides match TRBD1. This receptor was obtained from a woman between 18 and 29 years old with alopecia areata. Some clones in this sample may be carry-over from other donors' samples. The material sequenced was whole blood, taken in connection with sensitization to the hapten diphenylcyclopropenone (DPC). The CDR3 nucleotides read TGTGCCAGCAGCTTAGCGCCGGGACAGGGAAGTGAAAAACTGTTTTTT. The encoded protein is CASSLAPGQGSEKLFF.